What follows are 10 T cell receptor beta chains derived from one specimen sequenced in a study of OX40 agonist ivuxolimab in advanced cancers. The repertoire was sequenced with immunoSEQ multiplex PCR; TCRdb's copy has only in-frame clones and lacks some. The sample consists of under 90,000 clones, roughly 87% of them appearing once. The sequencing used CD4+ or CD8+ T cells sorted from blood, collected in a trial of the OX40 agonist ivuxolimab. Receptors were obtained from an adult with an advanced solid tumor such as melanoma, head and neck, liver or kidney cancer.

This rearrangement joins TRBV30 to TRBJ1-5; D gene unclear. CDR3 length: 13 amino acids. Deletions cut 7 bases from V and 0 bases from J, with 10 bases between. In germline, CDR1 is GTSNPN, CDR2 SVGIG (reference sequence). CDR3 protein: CAFEVDSNQPQHF. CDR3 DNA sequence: TGTGCCTTCGAGGTGGATAGCAATCAGCCCCAGCATTTT.

The CDR3 reads CAWSYLANEQYF. As DNA, the CDR3 is TGTGCCTGGAGCTATCTAGCAAACGAGCAGTACTTC. The J gene is TRBJ2-7, the V gene TRBV30; possibly TRBD2 for D (5 bases). The CDR3 consists of 12 residues. Trimming removed 3 bases at V and 5 bases at J, with 11 bases between. Germline V gives CDR1 GTSNPN, CDR2 SVGIG (reference sequence).

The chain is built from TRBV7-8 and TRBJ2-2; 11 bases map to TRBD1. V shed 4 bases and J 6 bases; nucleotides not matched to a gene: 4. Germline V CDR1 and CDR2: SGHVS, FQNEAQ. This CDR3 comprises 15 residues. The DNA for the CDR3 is TGTGCCAGCAGCTCCGGGACAGGGGGTCCCGGGGAGCTGTTTTTT. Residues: CASSSGTGGPGELFF.

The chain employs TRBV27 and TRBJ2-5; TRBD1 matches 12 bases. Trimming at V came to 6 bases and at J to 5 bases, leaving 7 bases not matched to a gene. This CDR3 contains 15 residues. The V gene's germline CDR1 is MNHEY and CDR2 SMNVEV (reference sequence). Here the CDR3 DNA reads TGTGCCAGCAGATCTCGGGACAGGGGGCTGGAGACCCAGTACTTC. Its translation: CASRSRDRGLETQYF.

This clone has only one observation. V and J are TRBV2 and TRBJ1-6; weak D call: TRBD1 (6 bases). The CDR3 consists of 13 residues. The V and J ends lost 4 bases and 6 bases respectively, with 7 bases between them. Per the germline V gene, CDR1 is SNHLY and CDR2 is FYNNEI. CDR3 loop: CASSAGANSPLHF. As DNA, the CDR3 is TGTGCCAGCAGTGCAGGGGCTAATTCACCCCTCCACTTT.

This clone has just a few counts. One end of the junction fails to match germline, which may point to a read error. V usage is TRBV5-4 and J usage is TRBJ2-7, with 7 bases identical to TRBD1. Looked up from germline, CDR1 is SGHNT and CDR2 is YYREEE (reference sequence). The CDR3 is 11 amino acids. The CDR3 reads CASSGMGTVHF. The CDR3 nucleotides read TGTGCCAGCAGCGGGATGGGGACAGTGCACTTC. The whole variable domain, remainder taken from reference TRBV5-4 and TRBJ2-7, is ETGVTQSPTHLIKTRGQQVTLRCSSQSGHNTVSWYQQALGQGPQFIFQYYREEENGRGNFPPRFSGLQFPNYSSELNVNALELDDSALYLCASSGMGTVHFGPGTRLTVT.

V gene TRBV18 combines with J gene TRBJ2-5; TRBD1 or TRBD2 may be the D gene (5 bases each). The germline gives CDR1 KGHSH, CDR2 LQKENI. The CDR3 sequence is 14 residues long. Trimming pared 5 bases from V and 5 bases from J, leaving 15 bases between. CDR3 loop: CASSIYGARETQYF. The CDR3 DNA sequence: TGTGCCAGCTCAATATACGGGGCCAGGGAGACCCAGTACTTC.

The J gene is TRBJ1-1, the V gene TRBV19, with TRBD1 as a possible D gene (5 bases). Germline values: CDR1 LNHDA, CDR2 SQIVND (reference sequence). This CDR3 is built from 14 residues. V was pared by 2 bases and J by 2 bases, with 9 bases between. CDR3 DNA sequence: TGTGCCAGTAGTATAAGGGGCCGCAACACTGAAGCTTTCTTT. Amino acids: CASSIRGRNTEAFF.

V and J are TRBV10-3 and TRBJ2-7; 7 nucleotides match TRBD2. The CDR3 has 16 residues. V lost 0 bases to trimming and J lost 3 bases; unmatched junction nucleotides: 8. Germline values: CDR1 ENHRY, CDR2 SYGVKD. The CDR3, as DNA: TGTGCCATCAGTGAGTCGAGGCTAGCGGCCAACTACGAGCAGTACTTC. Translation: CAISESRLAANYEQYF.

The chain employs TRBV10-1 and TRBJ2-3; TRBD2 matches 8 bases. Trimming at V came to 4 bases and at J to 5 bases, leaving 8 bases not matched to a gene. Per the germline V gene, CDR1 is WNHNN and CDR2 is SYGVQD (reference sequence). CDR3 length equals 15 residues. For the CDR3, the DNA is TGCGCCAGCAGTGGCCGCGGGGGGCCAGTAGATACGCAGTATTTT. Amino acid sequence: CASSGRGGPVDTQYF.